This T cell receptor beta chain came from a study of CD8 T cells in ankylosing spondylitis. V was clipped by 0 bases and J by 4 bases; unmatched bases: 6. CDR1 and CDR2 from the germline V gene are SGHRS and YFSETQ. The CDR3 is 15 residues long. A single record per CDR3 protein comes from TCRdb applying MiXCR to the 5' RACE reads. The repertoire holds about 480,000 distinct CDR3 sequences, 17% seen once, with under 1.2% in the top ten. Study-wide points: Earlier literature documents some of the motif variants in reactive arthritis synovial fluid and blood. Disease-associated clones were reportedly significantly overrepresented in matched ankylosing spondylitis synovial fluid. Made up of under ten highly homologous variants, a TCR beta motif appeared characteristic of ankylosing spondylitis blood.

With respect to this clonotype: Antigen unknown.

Sequencing was performed on blood, either unsorted or a sorted T cell fraction (not recorded which). The chain is built from TRBV5-1 and TRBJ2-7; TRBD2 matches at 8 bases. The TCR was taken from a male donor with ankylosing spondylitis. CDR3 DNA: TGCGCCAGCAGCTTGGCGGGGGGGCCACCGTACGAGCAGTACTTC. Encoded protein: CASSLAGGPPYEQYF.